These T cell receptor beta chains were read from a single sample in a study of T cell changes during pregnancy in multiple sclerosis. Sequencing used immunoSEQ multiplex PCR; TCRdb keeps in-frame clones, though not all of them. The repertoire has 35,000 to 40,000 clones, under 95% of them found once; the top ten carry approximately 5%. Sample: CD8+ T cells from peripheral blood mononuclear cells, taken in the third trimester of pregnancy. The receptors here all came from a female donor with multiple sclerosis, enrolled in a pregnancy study. Each CDR3 is given with its conserved first and last residue. D genes are given only for firm matches. Size tells how often a clone was seen (once, few, many) or the class of an expanded clone, and some rows leave it out.

size: NA; J: TRBJ1-2; V: TRBV21-1; D: NA; CDR3: CASSKDGDGYTF; DNA: TGTGCCAGCAGCAAAGACGGGGATGGCTACACCTTC
size: once; J: TRBJ2-3; V: TRBV2; D: NA; CDR3: CASAPGQFTDTQYF; DNA: TGTGCCAGCGCACCGGGACAATTCACAGATACGCAGTATTTT
size: NA; J: TRBJ2-7; V: TRBV4-3; D: NA; CDR3: CASAANIITGNEQYF; DNA: TGCGCCAGCGCAGCCAATATTATAACAGGGAACGAGCAGTACTTC
size: few; J: TRBJ2-2; V: TRBV13; D: NA; CDR3: CASSLGAVYTGELFF; DNA: TGTGCCAGCAGCTTAGGAGCGGTTTACACCGGGGAGCTGTTTTTT
size: NA; J: TRBJ1-1; V: TRBV20-1; D: TRBD1; CDR3: CSAYGQGEAFF; DNA: TGCAGTGCTTATGGACAGGGTGAAGCTTTCTTT
size: NA; J: TRBJ2-7; V: TRBV7-6; D: TRBD2; CDR3: CASSLNAGVGEQYF; DNA: TGTGCCAGCAGCCTCAATGCGGGAGTGGGCGAGCAGTACTTC
size: NA; J: TRBJ2-7; V: TRBV2; D: NA; CDR3: CASSEAPGSEQYF; DNA: TGTGCCAGCAGTGAAGCGCCCGGGAGTGAGCAGTACTTC
size: NA; J: TRBJ2-7; V: TRBV9; D: TRBD1; CDR3: CASSAGTGYEQYF; DNA: TGTGCCAGCAGCGCCGGGACAGGCTACGAGCAGTACTTC
size: once; J: TRBJ2-2; V: TRBV29-1; D: NA; CDR3: CSVEIQSGELFF; DNA: TGCAGCGTTGAAATACAGTCCGGGGAGCTGTTTTTT
size: once; J: TRBJ2-1; V: TRBV5-6; D: NA; CDR3: CASSFGELDNEQFF; DNA: TGTGCCAGCAGCTTTGGGGAACTAGACAATGAGCAGTTCTTC
size: once; J: TRBJ2-1; V: TRBV1; D: NA; CDR3: CTSSQGGRASNEQFF; DNA: TGCACCAGCAGCCAAGGCGGGAGGGCTTCCAATGAGCAGTTCTTC
size: NA; J: TRBJ2-7; V: TRBV27; D: NA; CDR3: CASSLDVGARYEQYF; DNA: TGTGCCAGCAGTTTAGACGTAGGAGCGAGGTACGAGCAGTACTTC
size: NA; J: TRBJ1-2; V: TRBV9; D: NA; CDR3: CASSPQDSPNYGYTF; DNA: TGTGCCAGCAGCCCGCAGGACAGTCCTAACTATGGCTACACCTTC
size: NA; J: TRBJ2-7; V: TRBV19; D: NA; CDR3: CASSIENSWDEQYF; DNA: TGTGCCAGTAGTATAGAGAATAGCTGGGACGAGCAGTACTTC
size: NA; J: TRBJ2-7; V: TRBV7-9; D: TRBD2; CDR3: CASSEGRGERIYEQYF; DNA: TGTGCCAGCAGCGAAGGGCGGGGGGAGCGCATCTACGAGCAGTACTTC
size: NA; J: TRBJ2-3; V: TRBV6-5; D: NA; CDR3: CASRPVSLSTDTQYF; DNA: TGTGCCAGCAGACCCGTTTCTCTAAGCACAGATACGCAGTATTTT
size: NA; J: TRBJ2-5; V: TRBV6-1; D: NA; CDR3: CASSGFAGLFETQYF; DNA: TGTGCCAGCAGTGGTTTCGCAGGACTGTTTGAGACCCAGTACTTC
size: NA; J: TRBJ2-4; V: TRBV10-3; D: NA; CDR3: CAISDGGIAKNIQYF; DNA: TGTGCCATCAGTGATGGCGGTATAGCCAAAAACATTCAGTACTTC
size: NA; J: TRBJ2-1; V: TRBV28; D: NA; CDR3: CASMGISYNEQFF; DNA: TGTGCCAGCATGGGCATTTCCTACAATGAGCAGTTCTTC
size: few; J: TRBJ2-3; V: TRBV4-3; D: NA; CDR3: CASSPTADNTDTQYF; DNA: TGCGCCAGCAGCCCCACGGCGGACAACACAGATACGCAGTATTTT
size: NA; J: TRBJ2-7; V: TRBV5-1; D: NA; CDR3: CASSLPGDPYEQYF; DNA: TGCGCCAGCAGCTTGCCGGGAGACCCCTACGAGCAGTACTTC
size: NA; J: TRBJ2-7; V: TRBV27; D: TRBD1; CDR3: CASSPSIGDRDYEQYF; DNA: TGTGCCAGCAGTCCAAGCATCGGGGACAGGGATTACGAGCAGTACTTC
size: NA; J: TRBJ2-1; V: TRBV29-1; D: NA; CDR3: CSVEDNTGGAYNEQFF; DNA: TGCAGCGTTGAAGATAACACAGGTGGGGCTTACAATGAGCAGTTCTTC
size: NA; J: TRBJ2-7; V: TRBV7-9; D: TRBD2; CDR3: CASSLDGLGYEQYF; DNA: TGTGCCAGCAGCTTAGATGGACTAGGCTACGAGCAGTACTTC
size: NA; J: TRBJ2-7; V: TRBV6-5; D: NA; CDR3: CASSPLTGTYEQYF; DNA: TGTGCCAGCAGTCCTCTGACAGGAACCTACGAGCAGTACTTC
size: NA; J: TRBJ1-2; V: TRBV4-2; D: NA; CDR3: CASSQSSDTGTYYGYTF; DNA: TGTGCCAGCAGCCAGAGTTCTGATACCGGGACTTACTATGGCTACACCTTC
size: few; J: TRBJ1-3; V: TRBV18; D: NA; CDR3: CASSPPRRGIGNTIYF; DNA: TGTGCCAGCTCACCACCGAGGAGGGGAATCGGAAACACCATATATTTT
size: NA; J: TRBJ2-5; V: TRBV12-5; D: NA; CDR3: CASGGWGEETQYF; DNA: TGTGCTAGTGGTGGGTGGGGCGAAGAGACCCAGTACTTC
size: NA; J: TRBJ2-1; V: TRBV7-9; D: NA; CDR3: CASSFRLYNEQFF; DNA: TGTGCCAGCAGCTTTAGACTTTACAATGAGCAGTTCTTC
size: NA; J: TRBJ1-4; V: TRBV7-9; D: TRBD1; CDR3: CASSSTQGGVEKLFF; DNA: TGTGCCAGCAGCTCTACCCAGGGGGGAGTGGAAAAACTGTTTTTT
size: once; J: TRBJ1-5; V: TRBV5-5; D: NA; CDR3: CASSSQGYSNQPQHF; DNA: TGTGCCAGCAGCTCACAGGGCTATAGCAATCAGCCCCAGCATTTT
size: NA; J: TRBJ1-1; V: TRBV11-3; D: NA; CDR3: CASSMRQNTEAFF; DNA: TGTGCCAGCAGCATGCGACAGAACACTGAAGCTTTCTTT
size: NA; J: TRBJ2-5; V: TRBV28; D: TRBD1; CDR3: CANSPGGSGETQYF; DNA: TGTGCCAACTCGCCAGGGGGCTCGGGGGAGACCCAGTACTTC